This T cell receptor (beta chain) was sequenced during a study of blood T cell repertoires in COVID-19. The repertoire was sequenced with immunoSEQ multiplex PCR; TCRdb's copy has only in-frame clones and lacks some. The sample gives 150,000 to 200,000 clones, about 88% of which show up once; 1.5% to 2% is in the top ten. CDR1 and CDR2 from the germline V gene are MNHEY and SVGAGI. Deletions cut 4 bases from V and 7 bases from J, with 5 bases between. The CDR3 is made up of 11 amino acids. The sequence came from a man aged 18 to 30 who had recovered from COVID-19. Material: peripheral blood. This chain joins TRBV6-5 and TRBJ1-5, with D uncertain. This chain's CDR3 is CASSLGQPQHF. The CDR3 DNA is TGTGCCAGCAGTTTGGGCCAGCCCCAGCATTTT.